The entry below describes one T cell receptor (beta chain). The antigen it binds to is not known. Base qualities are not provided; no much larger clone lies one nucleotide away. Only healthy Caucasian donors were included. Three pairs of female monozygotic twins, all aged about 18 to 30 years, made up the twin cohort. The RNA used for TCR libraries was isolated from peripheral blood mononuclear cells. V sheds 5 bases and J sheds 4 bases, leaving 16 bases between their ends. The CDR3 numbers 15 residues from cysteine through phenylalanine. CDR3 DNA is the only sequence kept; it has 45 bases, read in frame from the first base. Looking up the germline V gene (reference sequence) yields CDR1 SGHKS and CDR2 YYEKEE. The library was produced with 5' RACE. The sample was run on an Illumina HiSeq 2000. A universal primer binding site was added through template switching, and the final cDNA carried a unique molecular identifier so that TCR cDNA molecules could be counted accurately. Specific primers in the conserved constant-segment region were used to synthesize first-strand cDNA for the TCR alpha and beta chains. To control for contamination, every cDNA library was double barcoded, receiving both a SMART-Mk sample barcode and Illumina barcodes. TruSeq adapter sequences, together with Illumina sample barcodes, were added in two successive PCR steps. The Illumina HiSeq platform was used with custom primers to sequence TCR alpha and beta cDNA libraries. Processing in the source paper ran as follows. Raw reads were processed with MiGEC to extract unique molecular identifiers, and MiXCR was used to determine CDR3 positions. For each individual, recombination models were inferred using an EM algorithm with the repgenHMM and IGoR tools. The tcR package in R was used for shared clonotype analysis, with sharing normalized by the product of cloneset sizes. To study raw recombination without the effects of thymic and clonal selection, out-of-frame nonproductive sequences were analyzed. The public reads were reprocessed in TCRdb via fastp at Q25 and MiXCR, keeping in-frame beta chains. Rows with one shared CDR3 protein collapse into an entry with the most common genes and DNA. These V and J calls are TCRdb output, not the study's own analysis. The sample records 700,000 or so distinct CDR3 sequences, about 20% of which are singletons. The leading ten clones occupy around 4.4% of the sample.

The entry originates in a study of identical twins (dated by TCRdb to about 2016). At the level of the whole study: TCR alpha and beta repertoires from monozygotic twins, unrelated adults of various ages and cord blood were deep-sequenced to test whether fetal clonotypes persist. To rule out contamination, the twin experiments were replicated at different times with different library preparation protocols. General study outcomes and caveats: Fewer insertions were carried by abundant cord blood beta clonotypes; a weaker similar trend was observed in young adult naive repertoires, while no such trend was observed in memory repertoires. Compared with coincidental sharing between unrelated individuals, out-of-frame TCR alpha sequences shared between twins had an excess of sequences with low generation probability. In monozygotic twins, out-of-frame TCR alpha sharing was systematically underestimated by recombination models, although the models agreed with sharing between unrelated individuals. Invariant T cells such as MAIT and iNKT could partly confound zero-insertion analyses, although diverse VJ usage argued against such confounding for most clonotypes. In beta out-of-frame sequences, excess twin sharing was weaker, because having fewer shared sequences lowered the signal-to-noise ratio. Because the same donors could not be followed over many years, the conclusions depended on cross-sectional statistical analysis.

This same sample was also part of a study on T cells expressing NK-cell markers. According to the second study: Three sorted T-cell subsets (CD3+CD56+NKG2C+, CD3+CD56+NKG2C- and CD3+CD56-NKG2C+) from fewer than 10 donors had their TCR beta-chain repertoires profiled. Seven of the eight sequenced donors were HCMV-seropositive and one was HCMV-seronegative. To restrict sorting to alphabetaTCR-expressing T cells, an anti-gammadeltaTCR antibody was added in several experiments. In six donors, the dominant CD3+CD56+NKG2C+ clonotypes were among the top 10 CD8+ clonotypes and accounted for about 1.0-7.5% of CD8+ T cells. Those dominant clonotypes were again the most abundant among CD3+CD56-NKG2C+ cells in a few donors, at roughly 25-60.1%. Whether the expanded NKG2C-expressing T cell clones were specific for HCMV antigens was left unclear. Randomly selected healthy volunteers, three men and five women, were used as the eight sequenced donors. To determine HCMV serostatus, a commercial ELISA kit was used to detect HCMV-specific IgG in serum. For a handful of donors, bulk peripheral blood T-cell repertoires were also sequenced from unsorted PBMC. MIGEC was used to demultiplex reads and group the reads by UMI, and MiTCR was used to assemble and quantify clonotypes. Only TCR cDNA sequences supported by at least two reads were kept to exclude erroneous sequences. The tcR package was used for downstream repertoire analysis, and clonotypes were matched between fractions using CDR3 nucleotide sequence together with V segment. Antigen specificity was annotated against VDJdb with VDJmatch, allowing one amino acid substitution in CDR3.

Material: PBMCs. The origin of this receptor is a woman aged 18-30 years in good health. The V gene is TRBV5-5 and the J gene is TRBJ2-1; TRBD2 is a weak D gene call, 6 bases matching. The nucleotide sequence reads TGTGCCAGCAGGCGGGACTTATCGAATTACAATGAGCAGTTCTTC. This codes for CASRRDLSNYNEQFF.